One and the same sample provided the 18 T cell receptor beta chains below, sequenced in a study of shared clonotypes between healthy human individuals. Clones were sequenced by immunoSEQ multiplex PCR, and TCRdb holds only the in-frame ones, with some missing. The data contain 2 million to 2.5 million clones, 90% to 96% of them singletons. The sample consisted of naive CD4+ T cells sorted from blood. Subset defined: CD45RA+ positively selected. Receptors were obtained from a man between 18 and 29 years old in good health.

Concerning this clone itself: The same CDR3 arises from other DNA sequences in this sample as well. This sequence joins TRBV9 and TRBJ2-3; 8 nucleotides align to TRBD1. Germline V gene data show CDR1 as SGDLS and CDR2 as YYNGEE. V dropped 0 bases and J dropped 0; count of bases not matched to a gene: 3. This CDR3 comprises 16 residues. The chain's CDR3 is CASSVGGTGSTDTQYF. Here the CDR3 DNA reads TGTGCCAGCAGCGTAGGAGGGACAGGAAGCACAGATACGCAGTATTTT.

This clone showed up just once. This chain links TRBV5-6 with TRBJ1-2; D call uncertain. The CDR3 extends over 14 amino acids. Germline V gene lookup returns CDR1 SGHDT and CDR2 YYEEEE. Trimming took 0 bases from V and 3 from J, leaving 9 bases between them. In nucleotides, the CDR3 is TGTGCCAGCAGCTTGGGAGTTCTGGACTATGGCTACACCTTC. Translated, it gives CASSLGVLDYGYTF.

The chain links TRBV29-1 to TRBJ2-1, with 9 positions matching TRBD1. CDR3 length equals 13 residues. The V gene end was trimmed by 2 bases and the J gene end by 8 bases; junction bases not matched to a gene: 4. Germline V lookup: CDR1 SQVTM, CDR2 ANQGSEA. CDR3 coding DNA: TGCAGCGTTGAAACAGGGGGCGCGGATGAGCAGTTCTTC. This translates into CSVETGGADEQFF.

As regards this clone: Other DNA sequences in the sample encode the same CDR3. The rearrangement uses TRBV5-1 and TRBJ2-7; possible D gene TRBD2, 5 bases. Germline loops: CDR1 SGHRS, CDR2 YFSETQ. Trimming removed 0 bases at V and 0 bases at J, with 10 bases between. CDR3 length: 15 residues. CDR3 bases: TGCGCCAGCAGCTTGGGGCCCGGGGACTCCTACGAGCAGTACTTC. This codes for CASSLGPGDSYEQYF.

This clone was counted a single time. This chain links TRBV5-4 with TRBJ2-7; D may be TRBD1 (6 bases). CDR1 and CDR2 from the germline V gene are SGHNT and YYREEE (reference sequence). The CDR3 has 12 residues. Trimming took off 6 bases at V and 7 bases at J, with 14 bases between the two ends. The CDR3 loop reads CASNVQGQEQYF. The CDR3 bases are TGTGCCAGCAACGTACAAGGACAGGAGCAGTACTTC.

The V call is TRBV6-5, the J call TRBJ1-6; perhaps TRBD1 as D (5 bases). CDR3 length: 15 residues. Germline lookup yields CDR1 MNHEY and CDR2 SVGAGI. Deletions cut 6 bases from V and 8 bases from J, with 17 bases between. This CDR3 reads CASSSRDPSHSPLHF. The CDR3 region has the DNA TGTGCCAGCAGCTCCCGGGACCCCTCCCATTCACCCCTCCACTTT.

This clone has only one observation. V gene TRBV5-1 combines with J gene TRBJ1-1; D is undetermined. CDR3 length: 13 residues. V was clipped by 6 bases and J by 7 bases, with 16 bases between them. Germline V CDR1 and CDR2: SGHRS, YFSETQ. The CDR3 here is CASKVELSGEAFF. Here the CDR3 DNA reads TGCGCCAGCAAGGTAGAGCTCTCGGGTGAAGCTTTCTTT.

V is TRBV10-3 and J is TRBJ1-5; no clear D gene. Looked up from germline, CDR1 is ENHRY and CDR2 is SYGVKD. This CDR3 region has 13 residues. With 8 bases removed from V and 7 bases from J, the gap between germline ends came to 15 bases. CDR3 amino acids: CAIGGTNGQPQHF. DNA of the CDR3: TGTGCCATCGGAGGAACCAATGGGCAGCCCCAGCATTTT.

In the case of this clone: The same CDR3 is also encoded by other DNA sequences in this sample. V and J are TRBV30 and TRBJ1-3; D uncertain. Trimming took 4 bases from V and 7 from J, leaving 11 bases between them. Germline V lookup: CDR1 GTSNPN, CDR2 SVGIG (reference sequence). This CDR3 region has 12 residues. The CDR3 here is CAWKGSGNTIYF. The CDR3 DNA reads as TGTGCCTGGAAAGGGTCGGGGAACACCATATATTTT. Filled out from reference TRBV30 and TRBJ1-3, the complete variable domain reads SQTIHQWPATLVQPVGSPLSLECTVEGTSNPNLYWYRQAAGRGLQLLFYSVGIGQISSEVPQNLSASRPQDRQFILSSKKLLLSDSGFYLCAWKGSGNTIYFGEGSWLTVV.

The chain carries TRBV11-2 and TRBJ2-5; unclear D gene. Germline V lookup: CDR1 SGHAT, CDR2 FQNNGV. V gave up 0 bases and J gave up 6 bases, with 8 bases separating them. The CDR3 consists of 13 residues. CDR3 nucleotides: TGTGCCAGCAGCTTAGACACCGGGCAGACCCAGTACTTC. Translated: CASSLDTGQTQYF.

This chain joins TRBV6-5 and TRBJ2-1; 11 positions agree with TRBD1. The germline V gene encodes CDR1 MNHEY and CDR2 SVGAGI. CDR3 length equals 14 residues. J lost 9 bases, V lost 5 bases, and 6 bases had no gene match. The CDR3 loop reads CASSTRDRGIEQFF. DNA for the CDR3: TGTGCCAGCAGTACCCGGGACAGGGGGATTGAGCAGTTCTTC.

V gene TRBV7-9 combines with J gene TRBJ2-3; 7 nucleotides line up with TRBD1. V lost 1 base, J lost 7 bases, and 5 bases stayed unmatched. Germline CDR1 and CDR2: SEHNR and FQNEAQ (reference sequence). The CDR3 loop spans 14 amino acids. DNA for the CDR3: TGTGCCAGCAGCTTAGAGGGGACAGCTTATACGCAGTATTTT. Amino acids: CASSLEGTAYTQYF.

This chain connects TRBV28 to TRBJ2-5; D not resolved. Trimming removed 9 bases from V and 1 base from J, with 12 bases in between. CDR1 MDHEN and CDR2 SYDVKM come from the germline V gene. The CDR3 is 13 amino acids. The CDR3 spells CASLPPGQETQYF. The CDR3 nucleotides read TGTGCCAGTCTTCCCCCAGGCCAAGAGACCCAGTACTTC.

The rearrangement joins TRBV28 to TRBJ1-4; no definite D call. V dropped 6 bases and J dropped 9 bases, with 20 bases sitting between them. In germline, CDR1 is MDHEN, CDR2 SYDVKM. The CDR3 contains 15 residues. The CDR3 region is CASRGMGSKNQKLFF. Here the CDR3 DNA reads TGTGCCAGCAGGGGCATGGGGTCCAAAAATCAAAAACTGTTTTTT. The full variable domain, in which reference TRBV28 and TRBJ1-4 provide the parts outside the CDR3, is DVKVTQSSRYLVKRTGEKVFLECVQDMDHENMFWYRQDPGLGLRLIYFSYDVKMKEKGDIPEGYSVSREKKERFSLILESASTNQTSMYLCASRGMGSKNQKLFFGSGTQLSVL.

This clone appeared a few times. J is TRBJ1-3 and V is TRBV9; the D gene is possibly TRBD1 (5 bases). Germline CDR1 is SGDLS and CDR2 is YYNGEE. This CDR3 is 16 amino acids long. V was shortened by 0 bases and J by 0 bases, with 10 bases between the two germline ends. CDR3 sequence: CASSVEGRASGNTIYF. The CDR3 coding sequence is TGTGCCAGCAGCGTAGAGGGGCGGGCCTCTGGAAACACCATATATTTT.

The chain is built from TRBV10-3 and TRBJ2-5, with D perhaps TRBD2 (6 bases). The CDR3 runs 15 residues. The germline V gene encodes CDR1 ENHRY and CDR2 SYGVKD. Between the trimmed V and J ends, which lost 4 bases and 5 bases, there was a span of 17 bases. The chain's CDR3 is CAISAGEALMETQYF. CDR3 coding DNA: TGTGCCATCAGTGCGGGGGAGGCCCTAATGGAGACCCAGTACTTC.

This sequence joins TRBV6-1 and TRBJ2-3; a weak D match, TRBD2 (5 bases). V was shortened by 6 bases and J by 1 base, with 14 bases between the two germline ends. Germline values: CDR1 MNHNS, CDR2 SASEGT. CDR3 length: 15 amino acids. CDR3 amino acids: CASSALGLRTDTQYF. The DNA of the CDR3 is TGTGCCAGCAGCGCCCTAGGACTTCGCACAGATACGCAGTATTTT.

The chain employs TRBV28 and TRBJ2-7, with D possibly being TRBD2 (7 bases). Germline loops: CDR1 MDHEN, CDR2 SYDVKM. The CDR3 has 15 amino acids. The V end was cut by 2 bases, the J end by 2 bases, with 13 bases between. The CDR3 sequence: CASSLAGGPTYEQYF. CDR3 sequence (DNA): TGTGCCAGCAGTTTAGCCGGGGGGCCCACCTACGAGCAGTACTTC.